This TCR beta chain originates from a study of spatial heterogeneity in lung cancer. TCRdb analysed the 5' RACE reads with MiXCR anew, one entry per CDR3 protein. The top ten clones hold under 55% of a sample with roughly 4,900 distinct CDR3 sequences, roughly 12% of them seen once. On this clonotype: What it binds is unknown.

The time point is: sample taken at primary tumor resection. The CDR3 sequence is 18 residues long. CDR1 is SQVTM, CDR2 ANQGSEA, per germline. Trimming took 4 bases from V and 0 from J, leaving 22 bases between them. The study, taken as a whole, reports: It was found that expanded intratumoral alpha and beta TCR counts tracked tumor mutation counts.

This chain joins TRBV29-1 and TRBJ2-1; D might be TRBD1 or TRBD2, each matching 5 bases. The sample was lung tumor tissue, taken at surgery. The source of this sequence is a male donor with early-stage non-small cell lung cancer. The CDR3 sequence: CSVAGTPSAISSYNEQFF. CDR3 nucleotide sequence: TGCAGCGTTGCCGGGACCCCTTCAGCCATAAGCTCCTACAATGAGCAGTTCTTC.